What follows describes a single TCR beta chain. The target antigen is unknown. The entry originates in a study of Ad26.COV2.S vaccination and SARS-CoV-2 variants. At the level of the study: Intramuscular Ad26.COV2.S at 5x10^10 or 1x10^11 viral particles. Study results and caveats: The authors reported substantial breadth in spike-specific CD8+ and CD4+ T cell responses after vaccination. Vaccine and placebo recipients had similar non-spike TCR breadth. Relative to placebo recipients, vaccine recipients exhibited elevated spike-specific TCR breadth.

Treatment of the sample: 15 to 20 received Ad26.COV2.S at low or high dose, single or two shots; 5 received placebo; per-sample allocation not given. Collection of samples fell on day 63 after the first vaccine or placebo injection. CDR1 LGHDT and CDR2 YNNKEL come from the germline V gene (reference sequence). This CDR3 is 11 amino acids long. V was shortened by 6 bases and J by 4 bases, with 3 bases between the two germline ends. Clones were read by immunoSEQ multiplex PCR, and TCRdb kept only the in-frame ones, dropping some. Of 300,000 to 350,000 clones in the sample, 88% were seen once. The TCR was taken from a person aged 18-65 years who received the Ad26.COV2.S COVID-19 vaccine or a placebo. The rearrangement links TRBV3-1 (or the pseudogene TRBV3-2) to TRBJ1-4; D is unclear. Sample: peripheral blood, taken in a trial of Ad26.COV2.S vaccine versus placebo. CDR3 sequence: CASSRNEKLFF. The DNA for the CDR3 is TGTGCCAGCAGTCGTAATGAAAAACTGTTTTTT.